These 17 T cell receptor beta chains share one sample of origin, sequenced in a study of blood T cell repertoires in COVID-19. Using immunoSEQ multiplex PCR, the repertoire was profiled, and TCRdb retains in-frame clones only, with some absent. The data contain about 100,000 clones, about four fifths of them seen just once; the ten biggest clones take up around 18%. The sequencing input was peripheral blood. Receptors were obtained from an elderly woman with active or convalescent COVID-19.

The V gene is TRBV19, the J gene TRBJ1-3; the D gene is possibly TRBD1 (6 bases). V lost 9 bases to trimming and J lost 1 base, with 16 bases between them. The germline V gene encodes CDR1 LNHDA and CDR2 SQIVND (reference sequence). CDR3 length: 15 residues. The CDR3, as DNA: TGTGCCAGCCGGCCAGGGGATCCATCTGGAAACACCATATATTTT. This sequence encodes CASRPGDPSGNTIYF.

CDR3 residues: CASSLGGWFQTSGKANEQFF. The CDR3 DNA reads TGTGCCAGCAGTTTAGGGGGGTGGTTCCAGACTAGCGGGAAGGCCAATGAGCAGTTCTTC. This chain joins TRBV27 and TRBJ2-1, with 11 bases identical to TRBD2. The junction had 18 bases not matched to a gene; V was cut back by 2 bases and J by 6 bases. Per the germline V gene, CDR1 is MNHEY and CDR2 is SMNVEV (reference sequence). The CDR3 is made up of 20 amino acids.

Concerning this clone itself: An end of the junction differs from the germline gene, which may be a read error. The V gene is TRBV20-1, the J gene TRBJ1-2; TRBD1 aligns across 9 bases. The CDR3 has 9 residues. Germline assignment: CDR1 DFQATT and CDR2 SNEGSKA (reference sequence). The CDR3 region has the DNA TGCAGTGCTGGCCGGGACAGGGCCTTC. It yields the protein CSAGRDRAF.

A remark on this clone: Compared with germline, one end of the junction differs, possibly owing to a read error. This chain joins TRBV7-9 and TRBJ1-2, with TRBD1 identical over 12 bases. Germline V gene data show CDR1 as SEHNR and CDR2 as FQNEAQ (reference sequence). The CDR3 contains 14 residues. The CDR3 region has the DNA TGTGCCACCTCGAGGGACAGGGGGCACTATGGCTACATCTTC. It encodes CATSRDRGHYGYIF. Filled out from reference TRBV7-9 and TRBJ1-2, the complete variable domain reads DTGVSQNPRHKITKRGQNVTFRCDPISEHNRLYWYRQTLGQGPEFLTYFQNEAQLEKSRLLSDRFSAERPKGSFSTLEIQRTEQGDSAMYLCATSRDRGHYGYIFGSGTRLTVV.

The chain combines TRBV6-5 with TRBJ1-1; 9 bases match TRBD1. CDR3 length: 15 residues. The V segment lost 5 bases and the J segment 6 bases; nucleotides outside the gene matches: 10. The germline V gene encodes CDR1 MNHEY and CDR2 SVGAGI. CDR3 sequence reads: CASSPTGQGVAEAFF. The DNA of the CDR3 is TGTGCCAGCAGTCCGACGGGACAGGGTGTAGCTGAAGCTTTCTTT.

The rearrangement uses TRBV4-2 and TRBJ2-2, with 13 bases that match TRBD2. This CDR3 has 15 amino acids. Germline lookup yields CDR1 LGHNA and CDR2 YNFKEQ. The ends lost 6 bases at V and 5 bases at J; junction bases unmatched: 3. This CDR3 is CASRLAGGRTGELFF. The CDR3 DNA sequence: TGTGCCAGCAGACTAGCGGGAGGGCGTACCGGGGAGCTGTTTTTT.

The J gene is TRBJ2-1, the V gene TRBV19, with TRBD2 identical over 10 bases. Losses at the gene ends were 5 bases for V and 10 bases for J; bases not matched to a gene: 14. This CDR3 comprises 16 residues. The germline V gene has CDR1 LNHDA and CDR2 SQIVND (reference sequence). The CDR3 region is CASSPPELAGAREQFF. CDR3 in DNA: TGTGCCAGTAGTCCCCCGGAGCTAGCGGGAGCGAGAGAGCAGTTCTTC.

The count of this clone is one. V is TRBV18 and J is TRBJ2-2, with 7 bases that match TRBD2. The CDR3 consists of 14 residues. Germline V gene sequence: CDR1 KGHSH, CDR2 LQKENI. The ends lost 2 bases at V and 7 bases at J; junction bases unmatched: 4. The CDR3 region has the DNA TGTGCCAGCTCACCAACGAGCGGGAACGGGGAGCTGTTTTTT. Protein: CASSPTSGNGELFF. Full variable domain (outside the CDR3, taken from reference TRBV18 and TRBJ2-2): NAGVMQNPRHLVRRRGQEARLRCSPMKGHSHVYWYRQLPEEGLKFMVYLQKENIIDESGMPKERFSAEFPKEGPSILRIQQVVRGDSAAYFCASSPTSGNGELFFGEGSRLTVL.

Only a few counts were recorded for this clone. V usage is TRBV19 and J usage is TRBJ2-2, with D possibly being TRBD2 (5 bases). The CDR3 has 14 residues. Germline loops: CDR1 LNHDA, CDR2 SQIVND (reference sequence). Trimming shortened V by 7 bases and J by 5 bases, and 14 bases separated the two germline ends. In DNA form, the CDR3 reads TGTGCCAGTACCCGCACGGGAAATACCGGGGAGCTGTTTTTT. It encodes CASTRTGNTGELFF.

The chain employs TRBV19 and TRBJ1-1; 7 bases map to TRBD1. This CDR3 is built from 15 residues. V trimming: 4 bases; J trimming: 8 bases; junction bases outside the gene matches: 13. Germline V lookup: CDR1 LNHDA, CDR2 SQIVND (reference sequence). The CDR3 region is CASSNRGRGPPEAFF. CDR3 sequence (DNA): TGTGCCAGTAGTAACAGGGGTCGAGGACCCCCCGAAGCTTTCTTT.

The chain employs TRBV5-4 and TRBJ2-1; TRBD2 is a possible D gene (6 bases). The CDR3 loop spans 16 amino acids. Trimming cost V 4 bases and J 1 base, with 15 bases left between them. From germline, CDR1 is SGHNT and CDR2 YYREEE (reference sequence). The chain's CDR3 is CASSPRDSRSYNEQFF. CDR3 sequence (DNA): TGTGCCAGCAGCCCAAGGGACTCGAGATCCTACAATGAGCAGTTCTTC.

The V gene is TRBV27, the J gene TRBJ2-1; 11 bases align to TRBD2. J lost 5 bases, V lost 10 bases, and 16 bases had no gene match. CDR1 is MNHEY, CDR2 SMNVEV, per germline (reference sequence). The CDR3 has 17 amino acids. CDR3 DNA sequence: TGTGCCACTACTGGAATCCGACTAGCGGGAAGACACAATGAGCAGTTCTTC. As protein: CATTGIRLAGRHNEQFF.

This chain uses TRBV7-9 with TRBJ2-1, with a weak D call TRBD2 (5 bases). CDR1 and CDR2 from the germline V gene are SEHNR and FQNEAQ (reference sequence). This CDR3 has 17 amino acids. V was clipped by 5 bases and J by 7 bases, with 24 bases between them. The CDR3 DNA is TGTGCCAGCAGCGCCAAGACCAGCACGGGGTTTAGGAATGAGCAGTTCTTC. Protein: CASSAKTSTGFRNEQFF.

The CDR3 sequence is CAWKGTSGIATQYF. CDR3 DNA sequence: TGTGCCTGGAAGGGGACTAGCGGAATTGCTACGCAGTATTTT. The gene calls are TRBV30 and TRBJ2-3, with TRBD2 identical over 11 bases. This CDR3 spans 14 amino acids. CDR1 and CDR2 from the germline V gene are GTSNPN and SVGIG (reference sequence). After removal of 4 bases from V and 8 bases from J, the junction contained 8 bases not matched to a gene. Full variable domain (rest looked up from reference TRBV30 and TRBJ2-3): SQTIHQWPATLVQPVGSPLSLECTVEGTSNPNLYWYRQAAGRGLQLLFYSVGIGQISSEVPQNLSASRPQDRQFILSSKKLLLSDSGFYLCAWKGTSGIATQYFGPGTRLTVL.

This chain joins TRBV5-4 and TRBJ1-1; weak D call: TRBD1 (6 bases). The CDR3 totals 13 residues. The germline CDR1 and CDR2 sequences are SGHNT and YYREEE (reference sequence). Trimming stripped 4 bases from V and 1 base from J, with 8 bases between. CDR3 nucleotide sequence: TGTGCCAGCAGCCGACAGGAGAACACTGAAGCTTTCTTT. It yields the protein CASSRQENTEAFF.

This rearrangement joins TRBV7-3 to TRBJ2-6, with D maybe TRBD2 (5 bases). Looked up from germline, CDR1 is SGHTA and CDR2 is FQGTGA. This CDR3 contains 19 residues. Trimming cost V 1 base and J 3 bases, with 19 bases left between them. As DNA, the CDR3 is TGTGCCAGCAGCTTAAGGTCGAGGGCGGAACGGGGTGGGGCCAACGTCCTGACTTTC. This sequence encodes CASSLRSRAERGGANVLTF.

This chain joins TRBV11-3 and TRBJ2-4, with 9 positions matching TRBD1. The CDR3 spans 17 residues. Germline trimming cut 5 bases from V and 2 bases from J; bases unmatched to any gene: 10. CDR1 and CDR2 (germline): SGHNT, YENEEA. The chain's CDR3 is CASSVGGQGLSKNIQYF. The CDR3 DNA reads TGTGCCAGCAGCGTAGGGGGACAGGGTTTATCCAAAAACATTCAGTACTTC.